This TCR beta chain was found in a study of vaccination effects on CD4 cells after COVID-19. As concerns this clone: Its antigen is not identified.

Profiled with immunoSEQ multiplex PCR; TCRdb holds only in-frame clones, not every one. The sample includes tens of thousands of clones, 65% to 80% of them seen just once. Antigen-specific CD4+ T cells were expanded with viral peptide pools in the ViraFEST assay before sequencing. Scientists isolated CD4+ T cells after a roughly 10-day culture period ended. All vaccine recipients tested negative for nucleocapsid antibodies and had never contracted SARS-CoV-2 infection. It was with about 10 IU/ml IL-2 and 9.5 to 10 ug/ml peptides that around 1.8 million PBMC per well were cultured. The germline V gene encodes CDR1 SGHTA and CDR2 FQGNSA. V was clipped by 7 bases and J by 0 bases, with 10 bases between them. This CDR3 contains 15 residues.

The chain carries TRBV7-2 and TRBJ1-6; D may be TRBD1 (5 bases). The source material was CD4+ T cells from PBMCs cultured with HCoV-NL63 spike peptides, sampled before COVID-19 vaccination. This TCR was sampled from a human donor who received a COVID-19 vaccine. Here the CDR3 reads CASIPGLSYNSPLHF. CDR3 nucleotide sequence: TGTGCCAGCATTCCGGGACTCTCCTATAATTCACCCCTCCACTTT.